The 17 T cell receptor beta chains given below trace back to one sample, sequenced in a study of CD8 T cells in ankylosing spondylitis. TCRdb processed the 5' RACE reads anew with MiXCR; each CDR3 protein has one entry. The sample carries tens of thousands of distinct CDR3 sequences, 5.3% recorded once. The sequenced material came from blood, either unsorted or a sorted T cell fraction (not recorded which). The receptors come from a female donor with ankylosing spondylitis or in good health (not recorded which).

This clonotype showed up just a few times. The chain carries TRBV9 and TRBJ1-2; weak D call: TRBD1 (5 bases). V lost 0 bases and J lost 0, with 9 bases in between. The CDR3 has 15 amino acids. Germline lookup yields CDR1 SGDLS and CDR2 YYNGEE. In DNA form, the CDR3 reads TGTGCCAGCAGCGTAGTCGGGGGTCCTAACTATGGCTACACCTTC. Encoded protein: CASSVVGGPNYGYTF.

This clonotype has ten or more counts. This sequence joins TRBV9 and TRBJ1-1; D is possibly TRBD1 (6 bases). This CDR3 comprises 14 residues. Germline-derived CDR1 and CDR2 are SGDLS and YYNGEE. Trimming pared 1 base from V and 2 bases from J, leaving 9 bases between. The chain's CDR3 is CASSVKDRNTEAFF. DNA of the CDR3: TGTGCCAGCAGCGTAAAGGACAGAAACACTGAAGCTTTCTTT.

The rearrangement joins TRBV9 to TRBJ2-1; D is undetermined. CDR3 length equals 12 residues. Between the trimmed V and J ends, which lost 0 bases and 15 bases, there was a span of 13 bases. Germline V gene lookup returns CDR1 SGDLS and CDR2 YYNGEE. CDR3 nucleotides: TGTGCCAGCAGCGTAGACCAACTTGCGTTGTTCTTC. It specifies CASSVDQLALFF. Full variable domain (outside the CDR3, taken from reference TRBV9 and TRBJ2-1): DSGVTQTPKHLITATGQRVTLRCSPRSGDLSVYWYQQSLDQGLQFLIQYYNGEERAKGNILERFSAQQFPDLHSELNLSSLELGDSALYFCASSVDQLALFFGPGTRLTVL.

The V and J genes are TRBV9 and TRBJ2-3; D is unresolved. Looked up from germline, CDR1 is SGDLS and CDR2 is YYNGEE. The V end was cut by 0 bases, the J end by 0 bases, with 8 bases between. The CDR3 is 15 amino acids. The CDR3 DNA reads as TGTGCCAGCAGCGTAGACTCGCCTAGCACAGATACGCAGTATTTT. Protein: CASSVDSPSTDTQYF.

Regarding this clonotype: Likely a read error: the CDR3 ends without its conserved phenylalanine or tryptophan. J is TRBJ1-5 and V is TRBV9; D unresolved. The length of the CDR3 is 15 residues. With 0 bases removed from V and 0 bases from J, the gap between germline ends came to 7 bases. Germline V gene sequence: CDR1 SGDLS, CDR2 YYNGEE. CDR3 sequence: CASSVEGHSNQPQHY. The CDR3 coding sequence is TGTGCCAGCAGCGTAGAAGGGCATAGCAATCAGCCCCAGCATTAT.

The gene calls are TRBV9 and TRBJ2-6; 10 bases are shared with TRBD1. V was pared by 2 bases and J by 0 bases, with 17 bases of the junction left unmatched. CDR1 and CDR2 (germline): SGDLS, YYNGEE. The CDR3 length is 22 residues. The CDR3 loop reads CASSVTGTGVFGIGSGANVLTF. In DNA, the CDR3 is TGTGCCAGCAGCGTCACCGGGACAGGGGTGTTCGGAATCGGCTCTGGGGCCAACGTCCTGACTTTC.

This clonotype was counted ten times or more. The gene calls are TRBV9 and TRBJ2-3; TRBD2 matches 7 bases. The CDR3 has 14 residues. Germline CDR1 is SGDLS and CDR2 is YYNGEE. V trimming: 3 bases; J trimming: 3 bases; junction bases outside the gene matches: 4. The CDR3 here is CASSDSGPTDTQYF. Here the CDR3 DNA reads TGTGCCAGCAGCGATAGCGGGCCTACAGATACGCAGTATTTT.

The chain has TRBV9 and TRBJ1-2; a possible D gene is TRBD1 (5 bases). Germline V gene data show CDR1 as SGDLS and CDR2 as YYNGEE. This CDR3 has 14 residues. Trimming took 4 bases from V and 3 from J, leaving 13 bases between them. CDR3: CASSPTAGDYGYTF. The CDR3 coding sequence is TGTGCCAGCAGCCCAACTGCGGGGGACTATGGCTACACCTTC.

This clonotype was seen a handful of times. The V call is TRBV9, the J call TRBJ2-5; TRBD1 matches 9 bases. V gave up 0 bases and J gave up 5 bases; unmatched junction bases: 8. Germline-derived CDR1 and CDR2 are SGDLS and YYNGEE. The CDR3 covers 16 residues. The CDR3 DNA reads TGTGCCAGCAGCGTAGCTACAGGGGGCGGATTGGAGACCCAGTACTTC. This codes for CASSVATGGGLETQYF. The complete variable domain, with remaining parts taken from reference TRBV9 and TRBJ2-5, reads DSGVTQTPKHLITATGQRVTLRCSPRSGDLSVYWYQQSLDQGLQFLIQYYNGEERAKGNILERFSAQQFPDLHSELNLSSLELGDSALYFCASSVATGGGLETQYFGPGTRLLVL.

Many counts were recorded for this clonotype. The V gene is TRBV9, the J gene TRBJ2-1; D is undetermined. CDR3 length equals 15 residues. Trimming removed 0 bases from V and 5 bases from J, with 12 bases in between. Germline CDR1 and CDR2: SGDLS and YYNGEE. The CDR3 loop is CASSVGVWDNNEQFF. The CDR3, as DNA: TGTGCCAGCAGCGTAGGGGTTTGGGATAACAATGAGCAGTTCTTC.

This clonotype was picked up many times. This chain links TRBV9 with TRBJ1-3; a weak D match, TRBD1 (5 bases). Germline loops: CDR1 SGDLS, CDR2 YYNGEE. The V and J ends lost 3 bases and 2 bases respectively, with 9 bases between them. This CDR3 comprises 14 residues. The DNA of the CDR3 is TGTGCCAGCAGCGGGGGGTATACTGGAAACACCATATATTTT. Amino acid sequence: CASSGGYTGNTIYF.

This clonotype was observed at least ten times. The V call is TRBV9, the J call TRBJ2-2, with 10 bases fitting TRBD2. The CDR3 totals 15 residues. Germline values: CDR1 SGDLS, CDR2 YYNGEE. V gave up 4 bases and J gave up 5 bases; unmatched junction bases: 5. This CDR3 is CASSIRTSGTGELFF. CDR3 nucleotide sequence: TGTGCCAGCAGCATTCGGACTAGCGGTACCGGGGAGCTGTTTTTT.

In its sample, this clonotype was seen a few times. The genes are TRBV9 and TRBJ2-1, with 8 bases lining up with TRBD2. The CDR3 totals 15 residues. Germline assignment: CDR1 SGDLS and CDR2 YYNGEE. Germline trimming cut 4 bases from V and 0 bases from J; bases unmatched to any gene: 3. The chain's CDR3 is CASSLAGSSYNEQFF. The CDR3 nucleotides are TGTGCCAGCAGCCTAGCGGGCAGCTCCTACAATGAGCAGTTCTTC.

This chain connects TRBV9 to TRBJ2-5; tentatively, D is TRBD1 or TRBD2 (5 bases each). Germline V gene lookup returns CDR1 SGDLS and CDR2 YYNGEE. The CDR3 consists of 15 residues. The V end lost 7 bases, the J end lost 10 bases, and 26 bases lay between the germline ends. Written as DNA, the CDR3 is TGTGCCAGCTCCTTAAGAGGGGATTCCGAGGCGGACCAGTACTTC. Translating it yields CASSLRGDSEADQYF.

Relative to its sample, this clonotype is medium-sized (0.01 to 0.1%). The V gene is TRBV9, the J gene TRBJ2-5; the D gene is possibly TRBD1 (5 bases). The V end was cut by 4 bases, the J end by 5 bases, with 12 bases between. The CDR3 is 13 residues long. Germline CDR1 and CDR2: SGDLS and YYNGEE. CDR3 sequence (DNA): TGTGCCAGCAGCTTAGACCAGGGCGAGACCCAGTACTTC. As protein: CASSLDQGETQYF.

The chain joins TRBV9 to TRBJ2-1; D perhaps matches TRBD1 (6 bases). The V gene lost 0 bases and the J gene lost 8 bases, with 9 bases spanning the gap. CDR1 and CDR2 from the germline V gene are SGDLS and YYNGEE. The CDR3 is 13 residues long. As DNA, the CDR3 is TGTGCCAGCAGCGTAGATGGGGGCCATGAGCAGTTCTTC. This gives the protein CASSVDGGHEQFF.

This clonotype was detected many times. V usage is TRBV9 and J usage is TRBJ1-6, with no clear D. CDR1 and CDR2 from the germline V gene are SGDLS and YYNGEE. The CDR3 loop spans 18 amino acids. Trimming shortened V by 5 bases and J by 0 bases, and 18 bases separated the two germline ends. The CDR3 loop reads CASSPRTQMSSYNSPLHF. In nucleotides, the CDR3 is TGTGCCAGCAGTCCAAGAACGCAGATGAGCTCCTATAATTCACCCCTCCACTTT.